A single sample gave rise to the 14 T cell receptor beta chains below, sequenced in a study of cytomegalovirus exposure and HLA in healthy donors. Profiling relied on immunoSEQ multiplex PCR, and the TCRdb table lists in-frame clones only, not all of them. The sample records tens of thousands of clones, just under 95% being singletons. The sample taken for sequencing was PBMCs. All receptors derive from a man between 18 and 35 years old in good health and CMV-seropositive.

The rearrangement joins TRBV30 to TRBJ1-2; D remains ambiguous. Germline V gene lookup returns CDR1 GTSNPN and CDR2 SVGIG (reference sequence). This CDR3 region has 12 residues. Trimming removed 5 bases at V and 7 bases at J, with 14 bases between. Here the CDR3 reads CAWGLITGGYTF. The CDR3 coding sequence is TGTGCCTGGGGTCTCATAACGGGTGGCTACACCTTC.

This clone was detected once. The chain employs TRBV7-8 and TRBJ1-2; 9 nucleotides align to TRBD1. V was pared by 3 bases and J by 8 bases, with 10 bases of the junction left unmatched. Germline V gene lookup returns CDR1 SGHVS and CDR2 FQNEAQ. The CDR3 is made up of 15 amino acids. CDR3 nucleotides: TGTGCCAGCAGCTTTACCGGGACAGGGTTTGTCGGCTACACCTTC. Its translation is CASSFTGTGFVGYTF.

This clone was counted once. The rearrangement links TRBV18 to TRBJ2-1; TRBD2 is a possible D gene (6 bases). The germline V gene has CDR1 KGHSH and CDR2 LQKENI. Trimming stripped 6 bases from V and 6 bases from J, with 12 bases between. This CDR3 contains 13 residues. The DNA of the CDR3 is TGTGCCAGCTCCAGGAGGGATGGCAATGAGCAGTTCTTC. Protein product: CASSRRDGNEQFF.

The V gene is TRBV11-3, the J gene TRBJ1-3; D may be TRBD1 (5 bases). The V end lost 9 bases, the J end lost 4 bases, and 19 bases lay between the germline ends. Germline V gene data show CDR1 as SGHNT and CDR2 as YENEEA. The CDR3 spans 15 residues. This CDR3 is CASAMAGTAGNTIYF. CDR3 nucleotide sequence: TGTGCCAGTGCGATGGCCGGGACTGCAGGAAACACCATATATTTT.

The genes are TRBV4-1 and TRBJ1-4, with D unresolved. This CDR3 is built from 15 residues. Trimming cost V 0 bases and J 11 bases, with 16 bases left between them. The germline CDR1 and CDR2 sequences are MGHRA and YSYEKL. CDR3 in amino acids: CASSQDRERSYKLFF. The CDR3 coding sequence is TGCGCCAGCAGCCAAGATCGGGAGAGATCCTATAAACTGTTTTTT.

This chain's CDR3 is CASSVVSGGQETQYF. The DNA of the CDR3 is TGTGCCAGCAGCGTAGTAAGCGGGGGGCAAGAGACCCAGTACTTC. The V gene is TRBV9, the J gene TRBJ2-5; 9 bases are shared with TRBD2. V lost 0 bases and J lost 2; bases outside the gene matches: 2. The CDR3 loop spans 15 amino acids. In germline, CDR1 is SGDLS, CDR2 YYNGEE.

The chain joins TRBV4-3 to TRBJ1-2; D unresolved. V dropped 0 bases and J dropped 5 bases, with 13 bases sitting between them. CDR1 is LGHNA, CDR2 YSLEER, per germline. The CDR3 is made up of 15 amino acids. CDR3 in amino acids: CASSQDQYGGYGYTF. The CDR3 DNA sequence: TGCGCCAGCAGCCAAGATCAGTACGGAGGGTATGGCTACACCTTC.

The chain carries TRBV6-5 and TRBJ1-5; no clear D gene. Trimming took off 0 bases at V and 7 bases at J, with 13 bases between the two ends. CDR1 and CDR2 (germline): MNHEY, SVGAGI. This CDR3 comprises 15 residues. CDR3 sequence: CASSYSHGVGQPQHF. The CDR3 DNA reads TGTGCCAGCAGTTACTCGCACGGGGTCGGCCAGCCCCAGCATTTT.

The chain couples TRBV13 to TRBJ2-6; D might be TRBD1 (6 bases). CDR1 and CDR2 (germline): PRHDT, FYEKMQ (reference sequence). This CDR3 contains 17 residues. V was clipped by 5 bases and J by 0 bases, with 14 bases between them. CDR3 sequence reads: CASSMGTLSSGANVLTF. CDR3 DNA: TGTGCCAGCAGCATGGGGACACTGAGCTCTGGGGCCAACGTCCTGACTTTC.

In its sample, this clone was seen once. The rearrangement uses TRBV4-1 and TRBJ1-4; D gene ambiguous. Trimming cost V 2 bases and J 0 bases, with 10 bases left between them. The germline CDR1 and CDR2 sequences are MGHRA and YSYEKL. The CDR3 is made up of 16 amino acids. The CDR3 sequence is CASSQSIATTNEKLFF. The DNA of the CDR3 is TGCGCCAGCAGCCAAAGTATAGCGACAACTAATGAAAAACTGTTTTTT.

The chain combines TRBV28 with TRBJ1-5; D is undetermined. V lost 5 bases and J 3 bases, leaving 5 bases between the germline ends. The CDR3 sequence is 12 residues long. Germline CDR1 reads MDHEN; CDR2 reads SYDVKM. CDR3 DNA: TGTGCCAGCAGTCCCTACAATCAGCCCCAGCATTTT. Its translation is CASSPYNQPQHF.

The gene calls are TRBV28 and TRBJ1-1; 7 nucleotides line up with TRBD1. The CDR3 is 16 residues long. CDR1 is MDHEN and CDR2 is SYDVKM in the germline V gene. J gave up 1 base and V 6 bases, and 11 bases lay outside the gene matches. The CDR3 DNA is TGTGCCAGCAGCGCTATAGGGACAGTCCGGAACACTGAAGCTTTCTTT. It is translated as CASSAIGTVRNTEAFF.

The CDR3 nucleotides read TGTGCCAGCAGTAGCGCTAGCGGGAGGGACCTCGCGAACACCGGGGAGCTGTTTTTT. Its protein product is CASSSASGRDLANTGELFF. The gene calls are TRBV27 and TRBJ2-2, with 12 bases aligning to TRBD2. The CDR3 has 19 amino acids. CDR1 and CDR2 from the germline V gene are MNHEY and SMNVEV (reference sequence). V gave up 5 bases and J gave up 0 bases; unmatched junction bases: 10.

The V call is TRBV10-3, the J call TRBJ2-1; 13 nucleotides line up with TRBD2. Germline values: CDR1 ENHRY, CDR2 SYGVKD. This CDR3 is built from 18 residues. With 0 bases clipped from V and 8 bases from J, the junction kept 10 bases outside the gene matches. The CDR3 nucleotides read TGTGCCATCAGTGAGTCAAGGACTAGCGGGGGCCGGTGGGATGAGCAGTTCTTC. The encoded protein is CAISESRTSGGRWDEQFF.